These 9 T cell receptor beta chains were sequenced from one sample in a study of monozygotic twins with inflammatory bowel disease. TCRdb processed the 5' RACE reads again and assigns one entry to each CDR3 protein, with no DNA. This sample's table has about 160,000 distinct CDR3 sequences. Sequenced sample: blood. These receptors came from a human donor with ulcerative colitis or Crohn's disease, or a healthy co-twin of an affected twin (not recorded which).

This chain uses TRBV9 with TRBJ2-7; with no DNA, the TCRdb D assignment of TRBD1 cannot be verified. The CDR3 spans 15 residues. Per germline, CDR1 SGDLS and CDR2 YYNGEE. CDR3 sequence: CASSVGGTGDYEQYF.

This rearrangement joins TRBV28 to TRBJ1-4; no DNA is available, so the TRBD1 call from TCRdb remains unchecked. CDR1 and CDR2 from the germline V gene are MDHEN and SYDVKM. There are 16 residues in the CDR3. CDR3 sequence reads: CASSSGGQGAYEKLFF.

This chain uses TRBV19 with TRBJ2-1; TCRdb's assignment of TRBD1 cannot be checked, as there is no DNA. The CDR3 length is 14 residues. From germline, CDR1 is LNHDA and CDR2 SQIVND (reference sequence). The CDR3 loop is CASSIGPAYNEQFF.

The genes are TRBV5-1 and TRBJ2-1; TCRdb lists TRBD2, though no DNA is available to test this call. The CDR3 consists of 20 residues. From germline, CDR1 is SGHRS and CDR2 YFSETQ. CDR3: CASSTGQTRLAVSSYNEQFF.

V is TRBV7-9 and J is TRBJ2-7; there is no DNA to check the TCRdb D call of TRBD2. This CDR3 region has 16 residues. Germline V CDR1 and CDR2: SEHNR, FQNEAQ (reference sequence). The CDR3 sequence: CASSLWTDALSDEQYF.

The chain uses TRBV2 and TRBJ2-7; the TCRdb call, TRBD1, lacks DNA for checking. CDR3 length: 15 amino acids. Germline V CDR1 and CDR2: SNHLY, FYNNEI. The CDR3 sequence is CASESGQGSSYEQYF.

This chain uses TRBV5-1 with TRBJ2-7; TCRdb picks TRBD2, but there is no DNA to check that call. Looked up from germline, CDR1 is SGHRS and CDR2 is YFSETQ. The CDR3 contains 12 residues. CDR3 protein: CASSFEGYEQYF. The full variable domain, in which reference TRBV5-1 and TRBJ2-7 provide the parts outside the CDR3, is KAGVTQTPRYLIKTRGQQVTLSCSPISGHRSVSWYQQTPGQGLQFLFEYFSETQRNKGNFPGRFSGRQFSNSRSEMNVSTLELGDSALYLCASSFEGYEQYFGPGTRLTVT.

The chain has TRBV11-2 and TRBJ1-4; TCRdb picks TRBD1, but there is no DNA to check that call. The CDR3 has 16 residues. CDR1 is SGHAT, CDR2 FQNNGV, per germline. CDR3 in amino acids: CASSLAMTGWNEKLFF.

This rearrangement joins TRBV30 to TRBJ1-1; TCRdb names TRBD1, which stays unverified in the absence of DNA. Germline V CDR1 and CDR2: GTSNPN, SVGIG (reference sequence). There are 14 residues in the CDR3. The CDR3 spells CAWRPGGLNTEAFF.